This T cell receptor (beta chain) comes out of a study of blood T cell repertoires in COVID-19. For the study at large: PBMCs, B-cell-depleted T cells, or T cells provided the cDNA or gDNA that made up the material.

The table came from immunoSEQ multiplex PCR; TCRdb's copy has only in-frame clones and leaves some out. The sample lists approximately 140,000 clones, around 84% occurring once. In terms of age and location, participants ranged from roughly 18 to 95 years and lived in about 25 US areas. CDR1 and CDR2 from the germline V gene are KGHSH and LQKENI. Trimming took off 2 bases at V and 2 bases at J, with 15 bases between the two ends. CDR3 size: 16 residues. The J gene is TRBJ1-2, the V gene TRBV18, with TRBD1 as a possible D gene (6 bases). The sequenced sample consisted of PBMCs or T cells enriched from blood (not recorded which). This receptor was taken from a man in his forties with acute COVID-19. For the CDR3, the DNA is TGTGCCAGCTCACCAGGGTCAACAGGGATGAACTATGGCTACACCTTC. Its protein is CASSPGSTGMNYGYTF.